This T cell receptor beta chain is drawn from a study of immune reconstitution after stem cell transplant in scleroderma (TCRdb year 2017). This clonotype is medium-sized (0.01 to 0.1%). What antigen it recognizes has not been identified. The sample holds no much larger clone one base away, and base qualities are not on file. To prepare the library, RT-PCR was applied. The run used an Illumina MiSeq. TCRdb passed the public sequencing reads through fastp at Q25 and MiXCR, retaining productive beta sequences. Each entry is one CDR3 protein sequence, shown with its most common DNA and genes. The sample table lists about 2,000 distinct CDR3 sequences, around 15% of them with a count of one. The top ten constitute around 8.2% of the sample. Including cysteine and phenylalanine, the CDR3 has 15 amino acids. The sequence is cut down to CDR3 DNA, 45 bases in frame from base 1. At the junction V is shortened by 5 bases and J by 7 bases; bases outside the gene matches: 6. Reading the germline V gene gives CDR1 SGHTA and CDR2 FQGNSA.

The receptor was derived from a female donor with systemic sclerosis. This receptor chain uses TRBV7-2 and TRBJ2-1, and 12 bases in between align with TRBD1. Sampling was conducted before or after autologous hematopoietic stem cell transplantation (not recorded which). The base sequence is TGTGCCAGCAGCCCGCGGGACAGGGGGCGAAATGAGCAGTTCTTC. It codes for CASSPRDRGRNEQFF.